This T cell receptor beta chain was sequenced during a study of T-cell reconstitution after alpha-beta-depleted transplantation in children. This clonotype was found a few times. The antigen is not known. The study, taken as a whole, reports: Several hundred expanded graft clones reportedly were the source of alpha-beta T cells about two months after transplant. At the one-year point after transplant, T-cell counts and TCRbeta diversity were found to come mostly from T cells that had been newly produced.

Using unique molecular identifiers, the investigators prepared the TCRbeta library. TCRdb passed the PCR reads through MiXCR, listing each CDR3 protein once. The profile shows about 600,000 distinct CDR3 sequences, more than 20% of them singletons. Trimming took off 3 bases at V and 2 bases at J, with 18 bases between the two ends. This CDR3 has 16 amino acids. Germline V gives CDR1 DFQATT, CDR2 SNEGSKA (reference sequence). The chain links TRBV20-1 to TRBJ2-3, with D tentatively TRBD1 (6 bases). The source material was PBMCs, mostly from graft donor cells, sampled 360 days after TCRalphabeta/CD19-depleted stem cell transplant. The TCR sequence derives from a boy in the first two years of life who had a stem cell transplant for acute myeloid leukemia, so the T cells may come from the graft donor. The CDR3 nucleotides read TGCAGTGCTAGGCTCCCCGCTCCAGGGGACACAGATACGCAGTATTTT. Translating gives CSARLPAPGDTDTQYF.